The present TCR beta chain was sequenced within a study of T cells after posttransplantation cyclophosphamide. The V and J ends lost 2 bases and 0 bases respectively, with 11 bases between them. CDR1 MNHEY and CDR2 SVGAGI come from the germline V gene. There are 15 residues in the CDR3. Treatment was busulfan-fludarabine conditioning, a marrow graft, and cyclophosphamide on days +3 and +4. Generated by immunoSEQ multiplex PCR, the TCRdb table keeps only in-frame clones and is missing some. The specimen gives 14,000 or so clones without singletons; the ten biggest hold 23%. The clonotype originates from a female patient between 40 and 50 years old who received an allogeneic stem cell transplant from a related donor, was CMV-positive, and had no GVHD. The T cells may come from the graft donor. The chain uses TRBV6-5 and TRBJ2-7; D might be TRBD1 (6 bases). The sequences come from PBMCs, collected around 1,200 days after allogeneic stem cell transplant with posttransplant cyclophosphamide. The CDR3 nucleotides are TGTGCCAGCAGTTACGTCCAGGGGTACTCCTACGAGCAGTACTTC. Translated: CASSYVQGYSYEQYF.